The rows below give T cell receptor beta chains drawn from one sample of a study of Ad26.COV2.S vaccination and SARS-CoV-2 variants. Sequencing used immunoSEQ multiplex PCR; TCRdb keeps in-frame clones, though not all of them. The data contain about 350,000 clones, 70% to 90% of them seen just once; the ten biggest clones take up about 3.3%. The material was peripheral blood, obtained in a trial of Ad26.COV2.S vaccine versus placebo. These receptors were obtained from a person between 18 and 60 years old who received the Ad26.COV2.S COVID-19 vaccine or a placebo. Each CDR3 is given with its conserved first and last residue. A D gene is named only where the DNA matches it firmly. Clone size appears in some rows only: once, few, many, or a class for an expanded clone.

j_call clone_size v_call d_call cdr3_aa cdr3_nt
TRBJ2-5 . TRBV6-5 . CASSPPGLGGETQYF TGTGCCAGCAGTCCCCCGGGACTTGGGGGGGAGACCCAGTACTTC
TRBJ1-2 . TRBV19 . CASSIDLTVHGYTF TGTGCCAGTAGTATAGATCTGACAGTTCATGGCTACACCTTC
TRBJ2-7 . TRBV2 TRBD1 CASSTETGTLDEQYF TGTGCCAGCAGTACAGAGACAGGGACCTTGGACGAGCAGTACTTC
TRBJ2-7 once TRBV12-2 . CASRCSWGERDEQYF TGTGCAAGTCGCTGCTCGTGGGGGGAGCGCGACGAGCAGTACTTC
TRBJ2-1 . TRBV5-4 . CASSLITEQFF TGTGCCAGCAGCTTGATCACTGAGCAGTTCTTC
TRBJ1-3 once TRBV7-2 . CASSDRAGNTIYF TGTGCCAGCAGTGATAGGGCTGGAAACACCATATATTTT
TRBJ2-5 once TRBV30 TRBD2 CAWSKEAGGQETQYF TGTGCCTGGAGTAAAGAAGCGGGAGGGCAAGAGACCCAGTACTTC
TRBJ1-1 once TRBV9 . CASSVVGANTEAFF TGTGCCAGCAGCGTAGTGGGAGCGAACACTGAAGCTTTCTTT
TRBJ1-6 . TRBV2 TRBD1 CASLPGQGAGSPLHF TGTGCCAGCTTACCCGGACAGGGGGCCGGTTCACCCCTCCACTTT
TRBJ2-2 . TRBV7-9 . CASNRRGGLLPTGELFF TGTGCCAGCAACCGGCGAGGGGGACTTCTCCCCACCGGGGAGCTGTTTTTT
TRBJ2-7 . TRBV7-8 TRBD1 CASSLEGTATYEQYF TGTGCCAGCAGCTTAGAAGGGACAGCAACCTACGAGCAGTACTTC
TRBJ2-2 . TRBV13 TRBD2 CASSLDIGSGTWKGTGELFF TGTGCCAGCAGCTTAGATATTGGCAGCGGGACTTGGAAAGGGACCGGGGAGCTGTTTTTT
TRBJ1-2 . TRBV5-4 . CASSSKAGAGGYTF TGTGCCAGCAGCTCAAAGGCAGGGGCGGGGGGCTACACCTTC
TRBJ2-7 . TRBV27 TRBD1 CASHQGQLRWEQYF TGTGCCAGTCACCAGGGACAGCTACGTTGGGAGCAGTACTTC
TRBJ2-1 . TRBV2 . CASSWGGNNEQFF TGTGCCAGCAGTTGGGGAGGAAACAATGAGCAGTTCTTC
TRBJ2-2 once TRBV24-1 . CATSDPRAGNTGELFF TGTGCCACCAGTGATCCGAGGGCAGGGAACACCGGGGAGCTGTTTTTT
TRBJ1-2 . TRBV2 . CASEGEAGYTF TGTGCCAGCGAAGGGGAGGCCGGCTACACCTTC
TRBJ2-1 . TRBV5-1 . CASSLLPGQVSYNEQFF TGCGCCAGCAGCTTGTTACCCGGTCAAGTTTCCTACAATGAGCAGTTCTTC
TRBJ2-4 . TRBV7-9 TRBD2 CASSTSGSKNIQYF TGTGCCAGCAGCACCAGCGGGAGCAAAAACATTCAGTACTTC
TRBJ2-7 . TRBV19 . CASSIDPAAAEQYF TGTGCCAGTAGTATAGATCCGGCCGCCGCCGAGCAGTACTTC
TRBJ1-6 . TRBV5-6 TRBD1 CASRPNRGSSYNSPLHF TGTGCCAGCAGACCAAACAGGGGAAGCTCCTATAATTCACCCCTCCACTTT
TRBJ2-1 . TRBV7-2 . CASSLGRNSNEQFF TGTGCCAGCAGCTTAGGCAGGAATTCCAATGAGCAGTTCTTC
TRBJ2-1 . TRBV4-3 TRBD2 CASSHNPPSGIGNEQFF TGCGCCAGCAGCCACAACCCCCCTAGCGGGATAGGAAATGAGCAGTTCTTC
TRBJ2-7 . TRBV7-2 . CASSFAIGQSSYEQYF TGTGCCAGCAGCTTCGCCATCGGCCAAAGCTCCTACGAGCAGTACTTC
TRBJ2-3 . TRBV10-1 . CASSDARGGLGTQYF TGCGCCAGCAGTGATGCCAGGGGAGGACTAGGAACGCAGTATTTT
TRBJ1-1 . TRBV6-2/TRBV6-3 . CASSPKSLPWDTEAFF TGTGCCAGCAGCCCTAAGTCTCTCCCTTGGGACACTGAAGCTTTCTTT
TRBJ2-1 . TRBV7-7 . CASSLVPGTYNEQFF TGTGCCAGCAGCTTAGTCCCGGGCACCTACAATGAGCAGTTCTTC